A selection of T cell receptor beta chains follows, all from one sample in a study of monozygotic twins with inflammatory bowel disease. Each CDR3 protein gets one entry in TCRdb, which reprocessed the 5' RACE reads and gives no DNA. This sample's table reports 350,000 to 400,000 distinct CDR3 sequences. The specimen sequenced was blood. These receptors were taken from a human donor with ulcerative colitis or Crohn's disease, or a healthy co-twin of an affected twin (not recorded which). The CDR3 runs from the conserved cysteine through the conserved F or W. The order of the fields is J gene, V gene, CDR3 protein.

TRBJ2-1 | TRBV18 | CASWTGSSYNEQFF
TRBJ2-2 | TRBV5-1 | CASSSKLAWGSGELFF
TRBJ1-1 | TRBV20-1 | CSALGMNSEAFF
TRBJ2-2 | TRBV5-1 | CASSLRRQGTDGELFF
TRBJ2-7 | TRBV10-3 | CAISGAGGNEQYF
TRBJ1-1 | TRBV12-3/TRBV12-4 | CASSPGQRMNTEAFF
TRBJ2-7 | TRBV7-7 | CASSLGGNRGYYEQYF
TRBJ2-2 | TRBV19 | CASSIVPGGNTGELFF
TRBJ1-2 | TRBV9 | CASSVESPNYGYTF
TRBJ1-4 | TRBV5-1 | CASSLIGTGGEKLFF
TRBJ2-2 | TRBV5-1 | CASSRDNPNTGELFF
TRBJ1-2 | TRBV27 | CASSSAGQDVRYTF
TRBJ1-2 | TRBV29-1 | CSVEGENTGGYGYTF
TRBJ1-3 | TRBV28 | CASQGLVSDGGNTIYF
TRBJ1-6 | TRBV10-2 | CASSGDDSPLHF
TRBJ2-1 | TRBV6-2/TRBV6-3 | CASTTIREEGYNEQFF
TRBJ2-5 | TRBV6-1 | CASSEYGGETQYF
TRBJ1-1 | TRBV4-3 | CASSQDRILNTEAFF
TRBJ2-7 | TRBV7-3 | CASSLSSGRGVYEQYF
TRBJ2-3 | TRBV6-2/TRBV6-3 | CASSYPLQTSGGASTDTQYF
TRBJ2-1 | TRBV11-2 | CASSPGLARFF
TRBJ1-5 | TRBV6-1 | CASRWAGWSNQPQHF
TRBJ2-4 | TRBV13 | CASSFLTGAKNIQYF
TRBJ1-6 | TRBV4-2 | CASSQDAVRVSNSPLHF
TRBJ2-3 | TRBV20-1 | CSVGGGFLSTDTQYF
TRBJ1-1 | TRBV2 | CASRMTGRNTEAFF
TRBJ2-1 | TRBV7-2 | CASSFNVYDEQFF
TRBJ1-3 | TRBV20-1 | CSATRTGRISGNTIYF
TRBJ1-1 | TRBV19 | CASSDRVTEAFF
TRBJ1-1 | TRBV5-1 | CASSLVSGTGDTEAFF
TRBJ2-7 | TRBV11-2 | CASSLRGQGPWQYEQYF
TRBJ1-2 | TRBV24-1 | CATRGQVPGYTF
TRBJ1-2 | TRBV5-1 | CASSSQGGNYGYTF
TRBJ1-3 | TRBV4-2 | CASSQLLGQHSGNTIYF
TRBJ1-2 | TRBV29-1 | CSVVSGGTGYTF
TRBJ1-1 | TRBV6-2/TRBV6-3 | CASSPDPGTEAFF
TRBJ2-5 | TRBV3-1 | CASKVAGASLQETQYF